This T cell receptor beta chain originates from a study of T cell changes during pregnancy in multiple sclerosis. Profiling relied on immunoSEQ multiplex PCR, and the TCRdb table lists in-frame clones only, not all of them. The table includes roughly 100,000 clones, about 91% detected once. The CDR3 totals 15 residues. Germline V CDR1 and CDR2: MGHRA, YSYEKL. Trimming pared 3 bases from V and 4 bases from J, leaving 15 bases between. The chain uses TRBV4-1 and TRBJ2-5, with D unclear. Sample: peripheral blood, taken in the second trimester of pregnancy. The origin of this receptor is a female donor with multiple sclerosis, enrolled in a pregnancy study. The CDR3 region is CASSHLDGLGETQYF. CDR3 nucleotides: TGCGCCAGCAGCCACCTCGACGGGTTGGGAGAGACCCAGTACTTC.